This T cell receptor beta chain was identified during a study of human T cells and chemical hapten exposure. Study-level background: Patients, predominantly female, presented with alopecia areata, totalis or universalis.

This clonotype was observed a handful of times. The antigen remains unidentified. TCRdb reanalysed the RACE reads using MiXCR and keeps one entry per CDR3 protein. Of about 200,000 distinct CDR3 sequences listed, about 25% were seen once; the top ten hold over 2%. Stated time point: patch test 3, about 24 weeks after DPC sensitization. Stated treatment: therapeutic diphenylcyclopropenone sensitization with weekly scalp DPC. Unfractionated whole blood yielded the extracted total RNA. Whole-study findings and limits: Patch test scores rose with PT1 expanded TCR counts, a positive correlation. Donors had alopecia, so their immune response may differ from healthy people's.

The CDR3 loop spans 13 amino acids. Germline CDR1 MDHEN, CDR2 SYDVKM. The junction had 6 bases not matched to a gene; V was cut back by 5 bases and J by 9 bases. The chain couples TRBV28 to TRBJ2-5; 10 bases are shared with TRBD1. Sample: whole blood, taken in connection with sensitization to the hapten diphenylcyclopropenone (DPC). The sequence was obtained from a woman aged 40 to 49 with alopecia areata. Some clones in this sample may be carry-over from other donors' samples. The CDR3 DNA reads TGTGCCAGCAGTCGGGGACAGGGGTTAGCCCAGTACTTC. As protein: CASSRGQGLAQYF.